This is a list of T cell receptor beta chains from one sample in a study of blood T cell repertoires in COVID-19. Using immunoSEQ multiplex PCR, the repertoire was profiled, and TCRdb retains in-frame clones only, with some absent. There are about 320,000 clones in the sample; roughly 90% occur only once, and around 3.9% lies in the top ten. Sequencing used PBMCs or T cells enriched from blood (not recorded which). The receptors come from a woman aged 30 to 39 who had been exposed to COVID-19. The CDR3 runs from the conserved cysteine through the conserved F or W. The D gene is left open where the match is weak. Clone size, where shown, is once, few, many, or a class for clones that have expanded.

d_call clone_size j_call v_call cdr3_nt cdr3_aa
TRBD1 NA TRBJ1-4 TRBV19 TGTGCCAGTACCGACAGGGGAGGAGGATACGAAAAACTGTTTTTT CASTDRGGGYEKLFF
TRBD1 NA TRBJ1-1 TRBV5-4 TGTGCCAGCAGCCCTGGGACAGTGAACACTGAAGCTTTCTTT CASSPGTVNTEAFF
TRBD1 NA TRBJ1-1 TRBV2 TGTGCCAGCATCAGGGACAGTCTCATTGAAGCTTTCTTT CASIRDSLIEAFF
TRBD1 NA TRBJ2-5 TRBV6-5 TGTGCCAGCAGGGCGACAGGGGGCCAAGAGACCCAGTACTTC CASRATGGQETQYF
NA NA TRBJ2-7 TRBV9 TGTGCCAGCAGCGTATCCGGGGAATCCCCCTACGAGCAGTACTTC CASSVSGESPYEQYF
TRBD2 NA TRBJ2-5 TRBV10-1 TGCGCCAGCTTAAGAAAGAGCGGGGGCCCAATAGCCCAAGAGACCCAGTACTTC CASLRKSGGPIAQETQYF
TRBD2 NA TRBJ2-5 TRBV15 TGTGCCACCAGCAGAGGGGGACTAGCGGGGGGCAAATTCCAAGAGACCCAGTACTTC CATSRGGLAGGKFQETQYF
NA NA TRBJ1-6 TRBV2 TGTGCCAGCAGTCGAGCGGGGGGGAACTCCTATAATTCACCCCTCCACTTT CASSRAGGNSYNSPLHF
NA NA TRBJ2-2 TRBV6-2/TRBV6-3 TGTGCCAGCAGTTACTGGCAGGCGAACACCGGGGAGCTGTTTTTT CASSYWQANTGELFF
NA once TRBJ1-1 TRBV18 TGTGCCAGCTCACCGCTCCAACAGGAAAACACTGAAGCTTTCTTT CASSPLQQENTEAFF
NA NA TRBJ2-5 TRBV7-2 TGTGCCAGCAGCTTGGACTGGCAAGAGACCCAGTACTTC CASSLDWQETQYF